The next 8 T cell receptor beta chains were all read from a single sample in a study of cytomegalovirus exposure and HLA in healthy donors. Sequenced by immunoSEQ multiplex PCR; TCRdb stores in-frame clones only, minus some. This repertoire shows about 360,000 clones, roughly 88% found once; its top ten account for 0.83%. The sequencing sample was made of PBMCs. The source of these receptors is a woman aged 18 to 35 in good health and CMV-seronegative.

The sample holds one count of this clone. J is TRBJ1-5 and V is TRBV4-1, with a possible D match to TRBD1 (5 bases). Germline V CDR1 and CDR2: MGHRA, YSYEKL. V lost 2 bases, J lost 3 bases, and 14 bases lay in between. There are 16 residues in the CDR3. This CDR3 is CASSQFLDRPNQPQHF. The CDR3 DNA reads as TGCGCCAGCAGCCAATTCCTAGACAGACCCAATCAGCCCCAGCATTTT.

The CDR3 coding sequence is TGTGCCAGCAGACTTTACAAAGCGGGAGCCTACAATGAGCAGTTCTTC. Its protein product is CASRLYKAGAYNEQFF. The gene calls are TRBV28 and TRBJ2-1; TRBD2 matches 8 bases. The CDR3 covers 16 residues. Trimming removed 6 bases from V and 2 bases from J; junction bases left unmatched: 9. Germline loops: CDR1 MDHEN, CDR2 SYDVKM.

In nucleotides, the CDR3 is TGTGCCAGCAGCCAAACCCTTCGGGGGACGGACAATGAGCAGTTCTTC. Translated, it gives CASSQTLRGTDNEQFF. The chain uses TRBV16 and TRBJ2-1; a possible D gene is TRBD2 (6 bases). Deletions cut 2 bases from V and 5 bases from J, with 16 bases between. The CDR3 consists of 16 residues. Germline-derived CDR1 and CDR2 are KGHSY and FQNENV.

V gene TRBV19 combines with J gene TRBJ2-1, with D possibly matching TRBD1 (5 bases). Looked up from germline, CDR1 is LNHDA and CDR2 is SQIVND (reference sequence). This CDR3 comprises 14 residues. V was cut by 5 bases and J by 3 bases, with 11 bases left in between. CDR3 in amino acids: CASSRQGDYNEQFF. The CDR3 bases are TGTGCCAGTAGTCGGCAAGGGGACTACAATGAGCAGTTCTTC.

The chain combines TRBV28 with TRBJ2-5; TRBD2 aligns across 7 bases. The CDR3 runs 14 residues. Looked up from germline, CDR1 is MDHEN and CDR2 is SYDVKM. With 6 bases clipped from V and 4 bases from J, the junction kept 8 bases outside the gene matches. The CDR3 sequence: CASSPRGSGETQYF. For the CDR3, the DNA is TGTGCCAGCAGCCCCCGCGGGAGTGGAGAGACCCAGTACTTC.

The chain joins TRBV7-9 to TRBJ1-1, with no clear D. Trimming stripped 5 bases from V and 5 bases from J, with 18 bases between. There are 15 residues in the CDR3. Germline V gene sequence: CDR1 SEHNR, CDR2 FQNEAQ (reference sequence). The CDR3 here is CASSNHSLTGTEAFF. The CDR3 nucleotides read TGTGCCAGCAGCAATCACTCACTAACGGGGACTGAAGCTTTCTTT.

The chain couples TRBV27 to TRBJ2-1; no firm D call. This CDR3 region has 16 residues. CDR1 and CDR2 from the germline V gene are MNHEY and SMNVEV (reference sequence). Trimming shortened V by 10 bases and J by 2 bases, and 21 bases separated the two germline ends. The CDR3 coding sequence is TGTGCCACCTCTTCCTTTGAGGCCGTGACCTACAATGAGCAGTTCTTC. Its protein product is CATSSFEAVTYNEQFF.

Only a few counts were recorded for this clone. V is TRBV11-1 and J is TRBJ1-2; D is uncertain. Germline V CDR1 and CDR2: SGHAT, FQDESV (reference sequence). V lost 6 bases and J 4 bases, leaving 9 bases between the germline ends. This CDR3 has 12 residues. Here the CDR3 DNA reads TGTGCCAGCAGAAAGGAGGGCTATGGCTACACCTTC. Translated: CASRKEGYGYTF. Based on the CDR3 plus reference TRBV11-1 and TRBJ1-2, the full variable domain is EAEVAQSPRYKITEKSQAVAFWCDPISGHATLYWYRQILGQGPELLVQFQDESVVDDSQLPKDRFSAERLKGVDSTLKIQPAELGDSAMYLCASRKEGYGYTFGSGTRLTVV.